The present entry profiles one TCR beta chain with its context. The data derive from a study of patients and donors after allogeneic stem cell transplantation. The CDR3 length is 16 residues. CDR1 SGHAT and CDR2 FQNNGV come from the germline V gene. The trim removed 5 bases at V and 6 bases at J, leaving 11 bases unmatched. Using its own MiXCR run on the RT-PCR reads, TCRdb lists one record per CDR3 protein. In the table there are some 230,000 distinct CDR3 sequences, roughly an eighth of which are singletons. Sequenced material: blood, either unsorted or a sorted T cell fraction (not recorded which). This sequence was found in a human donor who was either an allogeneic HSCT recipient or a stem cell or donor lymphocyte infusion donor (not recorded which). It is not recorded whose cells these are; they may come from a transplant donor. The rearrangement links TRBV11-2 to TRBJ2-7, with 12 bases that match TRBD2. CDR3 sequence: CASSPRTSGIHREQYF. CDR3 DNA: TGTGCCAGCAGCCCGAGGACTAGCGGGATTCATCGCGAGCAGTACTTC. Together with reference TRBV11-2 and TRBJ2-7, the CDR3 gives the full variable domain: EAGVAQSPRYKIIEKRQSVAFWCNPISGHATLYWYQQILGQGPKLLIQFQNNGVVDDSQLPKDRFSAERLKGVDSTLKIQPAKLEDSAVYLCASSPRTSGIHREQYFGPGTRLTVT.